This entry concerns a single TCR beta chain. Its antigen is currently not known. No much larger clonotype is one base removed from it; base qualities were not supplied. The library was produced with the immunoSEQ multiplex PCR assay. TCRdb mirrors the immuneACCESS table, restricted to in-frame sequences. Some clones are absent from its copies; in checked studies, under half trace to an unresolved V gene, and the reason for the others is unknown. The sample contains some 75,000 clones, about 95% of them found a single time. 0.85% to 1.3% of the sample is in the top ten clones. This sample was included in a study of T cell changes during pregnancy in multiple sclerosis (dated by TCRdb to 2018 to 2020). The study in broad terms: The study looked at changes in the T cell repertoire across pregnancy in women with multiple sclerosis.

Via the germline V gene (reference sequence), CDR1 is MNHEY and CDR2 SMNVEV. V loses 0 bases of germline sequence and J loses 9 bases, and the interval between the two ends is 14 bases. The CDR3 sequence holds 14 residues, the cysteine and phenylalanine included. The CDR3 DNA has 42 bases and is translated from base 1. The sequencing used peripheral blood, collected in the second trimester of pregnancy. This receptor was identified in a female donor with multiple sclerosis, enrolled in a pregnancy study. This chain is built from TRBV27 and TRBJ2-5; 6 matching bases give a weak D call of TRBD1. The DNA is TGTGCCAGCAGTTTATCAACAGGGTTGAGGCCCCAGTACTTC. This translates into CASSLSTGLRPQYF.